This TCR beta chain comes out of a study of beta chain features in type 1 diabetes (dated by TCRdb to 2016 to 2019). About the investigation overall: Mean age, gender distribution, total cell number and subset yield were not different between patients and healthy donors. A total of 100 million to 140 million sorted cells were examined across all samples, and the number of cells per subset was strongly correlated with RNA yield. The study compared TCRB repertoires of sorted circulating CD4+ T cell subsets between recently diagnosed type 1 diabetes patients and matched healthy donors. Naive and central memory subsets were obtained from all 30 or so donors, but regulatory and stem cell-like memory subsets were isolated from only 8 patients and roughly eight healthy donors. The full study reports these points: Fewer insertions and more nucleotide deletions at VDJ recombination sites were observed in patients with type 1 diabetes, implying thymic rearrangement abnormalities. Because cDNA rather than genomic DNA was sequenced, highly expressing activated cells could have been over-represented, although no difference in activation and CD3 levels was found between groups. In all four CD4+ subsets, TCRB CDR3 length was moderately but significantly shorter in type 1 diabetes patients. Naive, central memory and regulatory TCRB repertoires appeared to be more alike among patients than among healthy donors. Because the HLA sub-analyses included only small numbers of individuals, any influence of HLA type on TCRB rearrangement was left unresolved. Shorter templates might be favored by PCR, yet because patient and control samples were amplified and corrected together, any such skew would affect both groups equally.

All of the isolated RNA was reverse transcribed with the High Capacity cDNA Reverse Transcription Kit, so expressed TCRB transcripts were sequenced. Deep immunoSEQ sequencing was applied to naive, central memory and regulatory T cell samples, giving an average of roughly 3.3 million total reads per sample. Sorted cells were lysed in RLT buffer, and RNA was extracted using DNase-treated RNeasy Micro or Mini kits according to cell number. Each cell subset was processed separately to prevent cross-contamination, with patient and healthy donor samples processed together. The immunoSEQ multiplex PCR was used to amplify TCRB sequences from cDNA, yielding 87-bp fragments that span the CDR3 region. Amplicons were sequenced on the Illumina HiSeq platform. As for how the authors treated the data: Synthetic template baselines were used to correct PCR bias computationally, reads within Hamming distance 2 were collapsed, and singletons that could not be merged were discarded. Reads were aligned against IMGT to assign V, D and J genes, CDR3 length and insertions or deletions at six rearrangement sites. Clonotype counts were normalized to sorted cell number within each subset before computing true diversity and Gini coefficients with the tcR R package. Repertoire sharing was quantified using the overlap coefficient calculated on TCRB nucleotide sequences. TCRdb retrieved this table from immuneACCESS and kept in-frame rearrangements only. Not all clones are present; in checked studies, unresolved V genes account for under half, and no reason is known for the remainder. For V, J and clone size, that table is used; D and trimming come from the DNA. This sample is represented by a few hundred thousand clones; roughly a tenth of them were singletons. Jointly, the top ten make up about 0.64% of the sample.

From each donor, a single peripheral blood sample of about 100 mL on average was drawn into heparinised tubes. Naive, central memory, regulatory and stem cell-like memory CD4+ T cells were sorted on a BD FACSAria II using a panel including CD45RO, CCR7, CD25, CD127, CD95 and CD27. Purity was above 95% for every sorted population. PBMCs were separated immediately by Lymphoprep density gradient centrifugation and were stained directly, without being cultured. Samples were stained and sorted in pairs, with one healthy donor and one patient per experiment, so that batch effects were minimized. As concerns this clone: Its antigen specificity is not known. Per-base qualities were not stored, and no clone one base away is much larger.

At the junction V is shortened by 4 bases and J by 1 base; bases outside the gene matches: 6. CDR1 SGHVS and CDR2 FQNEAQ were looked up in the germline V gene. The CDR3 covers 15 residues, taking in both the cysteine and the phenylalanine. The sequence is cut down to CDR3 DNA, 45 bases in frame from base 1. Sequencing was done on a sample of central memory CD4+ T cells from blood. Recombination connected TRBV7-8 to TRBJ1-1; 7 central bases correspond to TRBD1. The origin of this receptor is a man aged 25-45 years with type 1 diabetes. The CDR3 in this case is CASSSQGTGNTEAFF. Here is the DNA: TGTGCCAGCAGCTCACAGGGGACGGGGAACACTGAAGCTTTCTTT.